This T cell receptor beta chain was recorded in a study of CD8 T cells in ankylosing spondylitis. Quantitative 5'-RACE with molecular barcodes produced the TCR beta libraries. TCRdb processed the 5' RACE reads anew with MiXCR; each CDR3 protein has one entry. The table includes more than 150,000 distinct CDR3 sequences, 11% detected once. Germline assignment: CDR1 MNHNS and CDR2 SASEGT. The CDR3 length is 14 residues. Regarding the study as a whole: Disease-linked clones reportedly concentrated significantly in matched ankylosing spondylitis synovial fluid.

The sample holds many counts of this clonotype. Its antigen remains unidentified. One junction end does not reproduce the germline sequence, and a read error may be involved. The rearrangement links TRBV6-1 to TRBJ2-3; TRBD1 might be the D (6 bases). The receptor comes from a male donor with ankylosing spondylitis or in good health (not recorded which). Source material: blood, either unsorted or a sorted T cell fraction (not recorded which). CDR3 bases: TGCGCCAGCAGCCCGGGACAAAGCACAGATACGCAGTATTTT. It encodes CASSPGQSTDTQYF.